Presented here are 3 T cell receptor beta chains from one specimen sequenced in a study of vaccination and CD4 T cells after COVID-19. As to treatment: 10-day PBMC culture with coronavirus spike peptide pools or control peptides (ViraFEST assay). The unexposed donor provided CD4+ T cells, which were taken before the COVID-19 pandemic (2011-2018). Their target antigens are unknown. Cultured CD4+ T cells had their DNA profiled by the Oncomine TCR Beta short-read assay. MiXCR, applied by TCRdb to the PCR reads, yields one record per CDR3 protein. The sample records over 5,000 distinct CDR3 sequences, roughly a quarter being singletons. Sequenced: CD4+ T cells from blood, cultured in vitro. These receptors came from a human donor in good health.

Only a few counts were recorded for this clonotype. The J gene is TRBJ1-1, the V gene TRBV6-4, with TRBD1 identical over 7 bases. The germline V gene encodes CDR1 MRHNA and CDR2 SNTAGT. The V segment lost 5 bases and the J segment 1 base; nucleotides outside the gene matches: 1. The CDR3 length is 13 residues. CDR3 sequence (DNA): TGTGCCAGCAGTCGGACAGGGAACACTGAAGCTTTCTTT. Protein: CASSRTGNTEAFF.

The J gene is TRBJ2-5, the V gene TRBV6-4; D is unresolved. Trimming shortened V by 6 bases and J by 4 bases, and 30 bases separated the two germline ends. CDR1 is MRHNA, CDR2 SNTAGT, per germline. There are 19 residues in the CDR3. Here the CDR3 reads CASRLAVVCYKAYRETQYF. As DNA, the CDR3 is TGTGCCAGCAGGTTGGCAGTTGTATGCTACAAAGCCTATCGAGAGACCCAGTACTTC.

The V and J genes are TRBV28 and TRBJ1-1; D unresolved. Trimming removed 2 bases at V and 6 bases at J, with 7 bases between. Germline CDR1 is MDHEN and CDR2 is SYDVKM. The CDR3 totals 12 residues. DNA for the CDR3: TGTGCCAGCAGTTTAGAGGTGGCTGAAGCTTTCTTT. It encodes CASSLEVAEAFF.